Below, one TCR beta chain is given with its context. Its target is not known. The data were obtained in a study of STAT3 mutations in large granular lymphocyte leukemia. For the study at large: Immunosuppressive therapy was given to more than half of T-LGLL patients.

This table comes from immunoSEQ multiplex PCR, and its TCRdb copy is limited to in-frame clones, with some not included. The sample comprises about 24,000 clones, less than 95% of which are singletons, and 6.5% rests with the top ten. General study findings and limits: Samples missed the first appearance of the clone. Suggested: STAT3 mutation was not the ancestral event for these clonal expansions. After therapy, about 35% of the 18 patients switched clonotypes, all new clones STAT3 wild type. Every T-cell large granular lymphocyte leukemia patient had at least one immunodominant TCR beta clonotype.

Sequences were obtained from peripheral blood mononuclear cells. This sequence originates from a man aged 35 to 55 with T-cell large granular lymphocyte leukemia. Some clones in this sample may be carry-over from other donors' samples.

The CDR3 DNA sequence: TGTGCCAGCAGCTCCTACAGGGCTGGCTACACCTTC. Translating gives CASSSYRAGYTF. The chain employs TRBV7-2 and TRBJ1-2, with D possibly matching TRBD1 (6 bases). The CDR3 has 12 residues. Trimming stripped 4 bases from V and 7 bases from J, with 10 bases between. CDR1 and CDR2 (germline): SGHTA, FQGNSA.